This T cell receptor (beta chain) emerged from a study of blood T cells in healthy people across ages. In this sample, this clonotype turned up many times. Its antigen remains unidentified. The CDR3 runs to 14 residues. The germline gives CDR1 LGHDT, CDR2 YNNKEL (reference sequence). The V and J ends lost 2 bases and 14 bases, in that order; junction bases with no gene match: 5. The authors ran a second PCR of 7 to 11 cycles using a sample-barcoded 5' primer and a J-beta primer mix. The authors tagged each cDNA molecule using a template-switch adaptor with 12 random nucleotides. From the 5' RACE reads, TCRdb called clonotypes with MiXCR, one entry per CDR3 protein. The data show 650,000 to 800,000 distinct CDR3 sequences, under 65% seen once. Study-wide results and limits: Relative to aged donors, long-lived donors carried more naive CD4+ cells and displayed higher diversity. Among T cells, TCR beta diversity per million cells dropped roughly linearly as age rose.

The clonotype originates from a woman of 80 years or more in good health. The specimen was blood. The chain combines TRBV3-1 with TRBJ2-1; 14 positions agree with TRBD2. CDR3 in amino acids: CASSQSGTSGGKFF. The CDR3 coding sequence is TGTGCCAGCAGCCAAAGCGGGACTAGCGGGGGAAAGTTCTTC.